The next 14 T cell receptor beta chains were all read from a single sample in a study of long-term antiretroviral therapy in people with HIV. Survey-level resolution applied to immunoSEQ assay v3.0. Sequencing was performed with immunoSEQ multiplex PCR; in TCRdb, only in-frame clones are kept and a portion is missing. The table lists roughly 17,000 clones, roughly 81% of them singletons. The specimen comprised unsorted PBMCs, sampled 0.5 years after starting antiretroviral therapy. These receptors were taken from a middle-aged woman with HIV.

J is TRBJ1-2 and V is TRBV6-1; TRBD1 agrees at 9 bases. Germline V gives CDR1 MNHNS, CDR2 SASEGT. Losses at the gene ends were 3 bases for V and 4 bases for J; bases not matched to a gene: 12. CDR3 length equals 17 residues. The CDR3 region has the DNA TGTGCCAGCAGTGACTTTCCGGGACAGGGAGGCGTCTATGGCTACACCTTC. Protein product: CASSDFPGQGGVYGYTF.

The chain is built from TRBV4-1 and TRBJ1-4, with D possibly TRBD1 on 5 matching bases. This CDR3 spans 15 amino acids. The ends were cut back, 4 bases at V and 3 bases at J, with 12 bases in the middle. CDR1 and CDR2 from the germline V gene are MGHRA and YSYEKL. The CDR3 protein is CASSRSTDPNEKLFF. The CDR3 coding sequence is TGCGCCAGCAGCCGGTCGACAGACCCTAATGAAAAACTGTTTTTT.

This sequence joins TRBV6-6 and TRBJ2-3, with D possibly matching TRBD1 (6 bases). The CDR3 contains 16 residues. Germline V gene sequence: CDR1 MNHNY, CDR2 SVGAGI (reference sequence). V shed 0 bases and J shed 0 bases, with 10 bases lying between them. The CDR3 coding sequence is TGTGCCAGCAGTTACTCAGGACAGATAAGCACAGATACGCAGTATTTT. This translates into CASSYSGQISTDTQYF.

This sequence joins TRBV11-2 and TRBJ2-4; tentatively, D is TRBD2 (5 bases). The V end lost 5 bases, the J end lost 5 bases, and 16 bases lay between the germline ends. The CDR3 sequence is 15 residues long. Germline loops: CDR1 SGHAT, CDR2 FQNNGV. CDR3 sequence (DNA): TGTGCCAGCAGCCCCAACCGGGATATCCAAAACATTCAGTACTTC. Its translation is CASSPNRDIQNIQYF.

The chain is built from TRBV21-1 and TRBJ2-1; TRBD1 reflects the table's D call only, with no check against the DNA. TRBV21-1 is a pseudogene locus. There are 19 residues in the CDR3. The CDR3 protein is CASSKVRQGLWGDGEEQFF. For the CDR3, the DNA is TGTGCCAGCAGCAAAGTTCGGCAGGGGCTTTGGGGAGATGGTGAGGAGCAGTTCTTC.

This chain uses TRBV9 with TRBJ2-7; 7 nucleotides match TRBD2. With 6 bases clipped from V and 4 bases from J, the junction kept 10 bases outside the gene matches. The CDR3 totals 14 residues. CDR1 is SGDLS and CDR2 is YYNGEE in the germline V gene. The CDR3 sequence: CASNQWGEGYEQYF. The CDR3 DNA follows: TGTGCCAGCAACCAGTGGGGGGAGGGATACGAGCAGTACTTC.

This sequence joins TRBV7-8 and TRBJ1-1; D not resolved. The germline V gene has CDR1 SGHVS and CDR2 FQNEAQ. The CDR3 is 14 residues long. Trimming took off 5 bases at V and 4 bases at J, with 14 bases between the two ends. This CDR3 reads CASSPGVFSTEAFF. The CDR3 DNA reads TGTGCCAGCAGCCCCGGGGTTTTTAGCACTGAAGCTTTCTTT.

The rearrangement links TRBV9 to TRBJ2-1, with 10 bases identical to TRBD2. The CDR3 spans 15 residues. The trim removed 0 bases at V and 9 bases at J, leaving 6 bases unmatched. Germline-derived CDR1 and CDR2 are SGDLS and YYNGEE. DNA for the CDR3: TGTGCCAGCAGCGTAGGGCTAGCGGGAGAGGGTGAGCAGTTCTTC. It translates to CASSVGLAGEGEQFF.

The J gene is TRBJ2-1, the V gene TRBV6-6; D gene unclear. Trimming shortened V by 2 bases and J by 7 bases, and 6 bases separated the two germline ends. There are 12 residues in the CDR3. CDR1 MNHNY and CDR2 SVGAGI come from the germline V gene (reference sequence). CDR3 nucleotide sequence: TGTGCCAGCAGTTACACCGGGAATGAGCAGTTCTTC. Its translation is CASSYTGNEQFF.

The chain carries TRBV5-8 and TRBJ2-3, with TRBD1 identical over 8 bases. CDR1 and CDR2 from the germline V gene are SGHTS and YDEGEE. This CDR3 comprises 15 residues. The V and J ends lost 3 bases and 2 bases, in that order; junction bases with no gene match: 5. CDR3: CASSWTGRFTDTQYF. CDR3 coding DNA: TGTGCCAGCAGCTGGACAGGGAGATTCACAGATACGCAGTATTTT.

This clone was recorded a few times. The rearrangement uses TRBV28 and TRBJ1-2; D not certain. V shed 7 bases and J shed 2 bases, with 11 bases lying between them. Germline values: CDR1 MDHEN, CDR2 SYDVKM. The CDR3 contains 13 residues. The CDR3 sequence: CASTVGPNYGYTF. CDR3 bases: TGTGCCAGCACAGTAGGCCCAAACTATGGCTACACCTTC.

The gene calls are TRBV29-1 and TRBJ2-5; TRBD1 matches at 11 bases. The CDR3 is 13 amino acids. V shed 8 bases and J 2 bases; nucleotides not matched to a gene: 4. The V gene's germline CDR1 is SQVTM and CDR2 ANQGSEA. CDR3 coding DNA: TGCAGCTTCGGACAGGGGGCACAAGAGACCCAGTACTTC. Translation gives CSFGQGAQETQYF. Looking up the rest from reference TRBV29-1 and TRBJ2-5 gives the full variable domain: SAVISQKPSRDICQRGTSLTIQCQVDSQVTMMFWYRQQPGQSLTLIATANQGSEATYESGFVIDKFPISRPNLTFSTLTVSNMSPEDSSIYLCSFGQGAQETQYFGPGTRLLVL.

This chain joins TRBV7-2 and TRBJ2-7, with TRBD1 identical over 8 bases. The length of the CDR3 is 14 residues. Unmatched junction bases numbered 5, after V lost 5 bases and J lost 2 bases. Germline V lookup: CDR1 SGHTA, CDR2 FQGNSA. In nucleotides, the CDR3 is TGTGCCAGCAGCCCAGACAGGGGCCCCTACGAGCAGTACTTC. Translation gives CASSPDRGPYEQYF. Drawing the rest from reference TRBV7-2 and TRBJ2-7, the complete variable domain is GAGVSQSPSNKVTEKGKDVELRCDPISGHTALYWYRQSLGQGLEFLIYFQGNSAPDKSGLPSDRFSAERTGGSVSTLTIQRTQQEDSAVYLCASSPDRGPYEQYFGPGTRLTVT.

This rearrangement joins TRBV7-2 to TRBJ2-3, with TRBD2 matching 14 bases. Germline values: CDR1 SGHTA, CDR2 FQGNSA. Trimming at V came to 5 bases and at J to 6 bases, leaving 7 bases not matched to a gene. There are 16 residues in the CDR3. Here the CDR3 DNA reads TGTGCCAGCAGCCAACTGACTAGCGGGAGGGGGGATACGCAGTATTTT. It encodes CASSQLTSGRGDTQYF.